The 25 T cell receptor beta chains below all came from one sample that was sequenced in a study of blood T cell repertoires in COVID-19. The table came from immunoSEQ multiplex PCR; TCRdb's copy has only in-frame clones and leaves some out. The sample includes roughly 380,000 clones, around 85% seen only once; the top ten take 3.5% to 4%. The specimen was peripheral blood. The receptors were sampled from a woman between 18 and 30 years old with acute or convalescent COVID-19.

The gene calls are TRBV29-1 and TRBJ2-1; 8 bases agree with TRBD2. CDR1 and CDR2 (germline): SQVTM, ANQGSEA. V trimming: 3 bases; J trimming: 7 bases; junction bases outside the gene matches: 8. The CDR3 runs 14 residues. The CDR3 reads CSVDGREVGNEQFF. Written as DNA, the CDR3 is TGCAGCGTTGATGGGCGGGAGGTGGGGAATGAGCAGTTCTTC.

This chain joins TRBV10-2 and TRBJ1-2; the D gene is possibly TRBD1 (6 bases). Per the germline V gene, CDR1 is WSHSY and CDR2 is SAAADI. The CDR3 extends over 17 amino acids. V was pared by 7 bases and J by 0 bases, with 21 bases between. The CDR3 sequence: CASTRGVDSETNYGYTF. CDR3 in DNA: TGCGCCAGCACCCGAGGGGTGGACAGTGAAACTAACTATGGCTACACCTTC.

The rearrangement joins TRBV3-1 (or the pseudogene TRBV3-2) to TRBJ1-5, with 11 bases aligning to TRBD1. J gave up 6 bases and V 5 bases, and 6 bases lay outside the gene matches. The CDR3 sequence is 15 residues long. The germline V gene has CDR1 LGHDT and CDR2 YNNKEL (reference sequence). CDR3 region: CASSSTGTGGQPQHF. As DNA, the CDR3 is TGTGCCAGCAGCTCCACCGGGACAGGGGGTCAGCCCCAGCATTTT.

The V gene is TRBV6-6, the J gene TRBJ2-7; a weak D match, TRBD1 (5 bases). With 0 bases removed from V and 9 bases from J, the gap between germline ends came to 12 bases. CDR3 size: 13 residues. Germline-derived CDR1 and CDR2 are MNHNY and SVGAGI (reference sequence). In DNA, the CDR3 is TGTGCCAGCAGTTACTCAACCCAGGGCGGGCAGTACTTC. Encoded protein: CASSYSTQGGQYF.

The chain joins TRBV27 to TRBJ2-1; 10 bases fit TRBD2. Per the germline V gene, CDR1 is MNHEY and CDR2 is SMNVEV (reference sequence). The CDR3 covers 15 residues. The V and J ends lost 2 bases and 6 bases, in that order; junction bases with no gene match: 4. CDR3 residues: CASSLGTSVGNEQFF. DNA of the CDR3: TGTGCCAGCAGTTTAGGGACTAGCGTGGGCAATGAGCAGTTCTTC.

The V gene is TRBV7-9, the J gene TRBJ1-1; D is ambiguous. The V end was cut by 3 bases, the J end by 3 bases, with 11 bases between. Germline CDR1 reads SEHNR; CDR2 reads FQNEAQ (reference sequence). The CDR3 extends over 14 amino acids. In DNA, the CDR3 is TGTGCCAGCAGCTTGGGCCTGATAGACACTGAAGCTTTCTTT. It encodes CASSLGLIDTEAFF.

This chain links TRBV5-6 with TRBJ2-7, with D possibly being TRBD2 (5 bases). Germline loops: CDR1 SGHDT, CDR2 YYEEEE. The V and J ends lost 4 bases and 4 bases respectively, with 12 bases between them. The CDR3 runs to 13 residues. This chain's CDR3 is CASSPLAGYEQYF. Written as DNA, the CDR3 is TGTGCCAGCAGCCCTCTTGCGGGTTACGAGCAGTACTTC.

DNA for the CDR3: TGCGCCAGCAGCTTGGACCCGGGACAGGGAGGTTCACCCCTCCACTTT. This encodes CASSLDPGQGGSPLHF. J is TRBJ1-6 and V is TRBV5-1; 9 bases map to TRBD1. The CDR3 totals 16 residues. Germline-derived CDR1 and CDR2 are SGHRS and YFSETQ. Trimming took 0 bases from V and 9 from J; bases not matched to a gene: 7.

The chain carries TRBV12-5 and TRBJ1-2; 11 positions agree with TRBD1. The CDR3 runs to 15 residues. Germline CDR1 LGHNT, CDR2 FRNRAP. Trimming took 1 base from V and 8 from J; bases not matched to a gene: 6. The CDR3, as DNA: TGTGCTAGTGGTTTGGCCCGGGACAGGGGGAAAGGCTACACCTTC. Its translation: CASGLARDRGKGYTF.

The CDR3 bases are TGTGCCAGCAGCTTTTCTATCGACACTGAAGCTTTCTTT. Translation: CASSFSIDTEAFF. This chain uses TRBV7-9 with TRBJ1-1, with D uncertain. This CDR3 region has 13 residues. V was cut by 3 bases and J by 3 bases, with 8 bases left in between. Germline V gene data show CDR1 as SEHNR and CDR2 as FQNEAQ (reference sequence).

Concerning this clone: Given a much more abundant clone one base away, this may be a read error. Other DNA variants within this sample encode the same CDR3. This sequence joins TRBV11-2 and TRBJ1-2; D is uncertain. Germline V lookup: CDR1 SGHAT, CDR2 FQNNGV. V was shortened by 4 bases and J by 0 bases, with 3 bases between the two germline ends. The CDR3 is 12 residues long. CDR3 amino acids: CASSSSNYGYTF. CDR3 in DNA: TGTGCCAGCAGCTCGTCTAACTATGGCTACACCTTC.

The V gene is TRBV5-8, the J gene TRBJ1-3; 11 nucleotides align to TRBD1. Germline loops: CDR1 SGHTS, CDR2 YDEGEE. The CDR3 runs to 16 residues. J was trimmed by 8 bases and V by 2 bases; bases with no gene match: 9. CDR3 protein: CASSFGTGGVIDTIYF. The CDR3 bases are TGTGCCAGCAGCTTTGGGACAGGGGGAGTTATTGACACCATATATTTT.

The chain recombines TRBV5-1 with TRBJ1-4; no clear D. V gave up 3 bases and J gave up 0 bases, with 12 bases separating them. The CDR3 consists of 16 residues. Germline V gene lookup returns CDR1 SGHRS and CDR2 YFSETQ. Here the CDR3 reads CASSSEALATNEKLFF. The CDR3 region has the DNA TGCGCCAGCAGCTCGGAGGCCCTTGCAACTAATGAAAAACTGTTTTTT. The whole variable domain, filled in from reference TRBV5-1 and TRBJ1-4, reads KAGVTQTPRYLIKTRGQQVTLSCSPISGHRSVSWYQQTPGQGLQFLFEYFSETQRNKGNFPGRFSGRQFSNSRSEMNVSTLELGDSALYLCASSSEALATNEKLFFGSGTQLSVL.

This clone was observed a few times. CDR3 amino acids: CASSLELVPQETQYF. The CDR3 DNA is TGCGCCAGCAGCTTGGAGTTAGTCCCCCAAGAGACCCAGTACTTC. The rearrangement links TRBV5-1 to TRBJ2-5; no clear D. Germline values: CDR1 SGHRS, CDR2 YFSETQ. Trimming stripped 0 bases from V and 1 base from J, with 10 bases between. The CDR3 length is 15 residues.

The J gene is TRBJ2-5, the V gene TRBV5-4; 9 bases agree with TRBD1. After removal of 4 bases from V and 2 bases from J, the junction contained 6 bases not matched to a gene. CDR1 is SGHNT and CDR2 is YYREEE in the germline V gene (reference sequence). The length of the CDR3 is 15 residues. The chain's CDR3 is CASSDGQGPQETQYF. Here the CDR3 DNA reads TGTGCCAGCAGCGACGGACAGGGGCCACAAGAGACCCAGTACTTC.

The CDR3 region has the DNA TGTGCCAGCAGTGATGGTGAGGAGGATACGCAGTATTTT. It is translated as CASSDGEEDTQYF. The rearrangement links TRBV2 to TRBJ2-3; D not certain. Per the germline V gene, CDR1 is SNHLY and CDR2 is FYNNEI. The length of the CDR3 is 13 residues. V was pared by 3 bases and J by 6 bases, with 10 bases between.

This chain uses TRBV9 with TRBJ2-1; no clear D. Looked up from germline, CDR1 is SGDLS and CDR2 is YYNGEE. V lost 0 bases, J lost 5 bases, and 6 bases lay in between. The CDR3 sequence is 13 residues long. The CDR3 bases are TGTGCCAGCAGCGTAGGAGGCAACAATGAGCAGTTCTTC. Its translation: CASSVGGNNEQFF.

Remarks on this clone: This sample also contains other DNA sequences that code for the same CDR3. V gene TRBV5-1 combines with J gene TRBJ1-2; D remains ambiguous. The V and J ends lost 0 bases and 5 bases respectively, with 5 bases between them. Germline lookup yields CDR1 SGHRS and CDR2 YFSETQ. The CDR3 is 12 amino acids. DNA of the CDR3: TGCGCCAGCAGCTTGGAGAGATATGGCTACACCTTC. Translated, it gives CASSLERYGYTF.

The chain is built from TRBV24-1 and TRBJ2-1; 9 bases are a match to TRBD2. Unmatched junction bases numbered 6, after V lost 3 bases and J lost 10 bases. Germline V gene sequence: CDR1 KGHDR, CDR2 SFDVKD. The CDR3 runs 14 residues. The CDR3 DNA reads as TGTGCCACCAGTGATACTACTCTAGCGGGAGAGCAGTTCTTC. Its translation: CATSDTTLAGEQFF.

Only a few counts were recorded for this clone. This sequence joins TRBV19 and TRBJ1-2; maybe TRBD1 (5 bases). The CDR3 contains 12 residues. Per germline, CDR1 LNHDA and CDR2 SQIVND (reference sequence). V lost 4 bases and J lost 2, with 5 bases in between. CDR3 nucleotide sequence: TGTGCCAGTAGTAACAGGAACTATGGCTACACCTTC. Its protein is CASSNRNYGYTF.

The chain recombines TRBV6-5 with TRBJ1-1; a weak D match, TRBD1 (5 bases). The CDR3 totals 14 residues. From germline, CDR1 is MNHEY and CDR2 SVGAGI. V shed 4 bases and J shed 8 bases, with 17 bases lying between them. The CDR3 DNA follows: TGTGCCAGCAGTTTTACGATTGGACAACCCGAAGCTTTCTTT. It encodes CASSFTIGQPEAFF.

The chain is built from TRBV2 and TRBJ2-7; D is perhaps TRBD2 (6 bases). This CDR3 has 11 residues. In germline, CDR1 is SNHLY, CDR2 FYNNEI. V lost 4 bases, J lost 7 bases, and 8 bases lay in between. The CDR3 reads CASSAREEQYF. CDR3 in DNA: TGTGCCAGCAGTGCCCGGGAGGAGCAGTACTTC.

The rearrangement uses TRBV11-2 and TRBJ1-5; TRBD1 agrees at 7 bases. Germline CDR1 is SGHAT and CDR2 is FQNNGV. The CDR3 extends over 15 amino acids. The V gene end was trimmed by 5 bases and the J gene end by 2 bases; junction bases not matched to a gene: 6. In DNA, the CDR3 is TGTGCCAGCAGCACAACCGGGACAGGCAATCAGCCCCAGCATTTT. Translated, it gives CASSTTGTGNQPQHF.

This chain connects TRBV28 to TRBJ2-7, with a possible D match to TRBD1 (6 bases). V lost 10 bases and J 12 bases, leaving 16 bases between the germline ends. CDR1 is MDHEN and CDR2 is SYDVKM in the germline V gene. The CDR3 is 10 amino acids. The CDR3 region is CATMSRGTYF. In DNA, the CDR3 is TGTGCCACTATGAGTAGGGGGACGTACTTC.

The V call is TRBV19, the J call TRBJ2-1; possibly TRBD2 for D (6 bases). CDR3 length: 12 amino acids. The germline V and J ends were trimmed by 5 bases and 16 bases, with 18 bases remaining between them. From germline, CDR1 is LNHDA and CDR2 SQIVND (reference sequence). The CDR3 spells CASSSLAAPTFF. CDR3 in DNA: TGTGCCAGTAGTTCATTAGCGGCTCCAACTTTCTTC.